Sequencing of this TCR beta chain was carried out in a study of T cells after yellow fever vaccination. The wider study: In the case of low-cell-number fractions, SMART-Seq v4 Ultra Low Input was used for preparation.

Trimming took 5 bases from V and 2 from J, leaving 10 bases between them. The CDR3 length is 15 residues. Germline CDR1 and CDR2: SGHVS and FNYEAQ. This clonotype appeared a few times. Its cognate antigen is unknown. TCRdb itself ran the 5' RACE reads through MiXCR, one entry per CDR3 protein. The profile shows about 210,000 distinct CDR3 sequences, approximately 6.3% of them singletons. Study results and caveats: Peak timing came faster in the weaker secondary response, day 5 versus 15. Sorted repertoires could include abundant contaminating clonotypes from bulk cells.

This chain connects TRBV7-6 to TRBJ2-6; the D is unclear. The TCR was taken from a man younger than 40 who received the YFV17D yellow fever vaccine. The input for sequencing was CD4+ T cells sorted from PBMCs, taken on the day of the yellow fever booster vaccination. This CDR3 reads CASSPPRPGANVLTF. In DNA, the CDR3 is TGTGCCAGCAGCCCGCCCCGACCTGGGGCCAACGTCCTGACTTTC.